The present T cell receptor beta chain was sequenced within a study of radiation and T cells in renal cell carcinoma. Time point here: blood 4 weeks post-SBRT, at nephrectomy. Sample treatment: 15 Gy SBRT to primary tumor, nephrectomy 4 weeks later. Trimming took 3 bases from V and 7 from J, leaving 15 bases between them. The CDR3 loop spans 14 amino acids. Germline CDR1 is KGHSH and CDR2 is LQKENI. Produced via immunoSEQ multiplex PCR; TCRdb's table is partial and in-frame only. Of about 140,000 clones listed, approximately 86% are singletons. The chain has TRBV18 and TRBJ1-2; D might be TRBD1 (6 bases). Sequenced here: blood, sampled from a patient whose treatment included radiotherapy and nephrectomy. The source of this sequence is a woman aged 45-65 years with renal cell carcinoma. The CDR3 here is CASSPPQGVGGYTF. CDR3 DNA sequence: TGTGCCAGCTCACCCCCACAGGGCGTTGGTGGCTACACCTTC.